A single sample gave rise to the 8 T cell receptor beta chains below, sequenced in a study of CD8 T cells in ankylosing spondylitis. Via MiXCR, TCRdb re-called the 5' RACE reads, giving one row per CDR3 protein. Of about 260,000 distinct CDR3 sequences in the sample, 20% were seen once. Sequenced: blood, either unsorted or a sorted T cell fraction (not recorded which). Receptor source: a male donor with ankylosing spondylitis or in good health (not recorded which).

The J gene is TRBJ2-3, the V gene TRBV28; TRBD1 agrees at 9 bases. The V and J ends lost 3 bases and 2 bases, in that order; junction bases with no gene match: 24. The CDR3 contains 22 residues. Looked up from germline, CDR1 is MDHEN and CDR2 is SYDVKM. CDR3 residues: CASSFGLSWVLRQGGVTDTQYF. DNA for the CDR3: TGTGCCAGCAGTTTCGGGCTAAGTTGGGTCCTGCGACAGGGGGGCGTCACAGATACGCAGTATTTT.

The sample holds a few counts of this clonotype. This sequence joins TRBV9 and TRBJ2-3, with 14 bases identical to TRBD2. V dropped 3 bases and J dropped 8; count of bases not matched to a gene: 14. The CDR3 contains 18 residues. Per germline, CDR1 SGDLS and CDR2 YYNGEE. CDR3 amino acids: CASSAKPGLAGDGGTQYF. Here the CDR3 DNA reads TGTGCCAGCAGCGCAAAACCGGGACTAGCGGGAGATGGGGGTACGCAGTATTTT.

This chain connects TRBV29-1 to TRBJ2-3; 7 nucleotides agree with TRBD1. Germline-derived CDR1 and CDR2 are SQVTM and ANQGSEA. The CDR3 totals 14 residues. The junction had 6 bases not matched to a gene; V was cut back by 4 bases and J by 2 bases. Here the CDR3 reads CSVGGGQFTDTQYF. The DNA of the CDR3 is TGCAGCGTTGGAGGGGGACAGTTCACAGATACGCAGTATTTT.

This clonotype was seen once. The V call is TRBV6-4, the J call TRBJ2-6, with D maybe TRBD1 (6 bases). CDR1 and CDR2 (germline): MRHNA, SNTAGT. The CDR3 is 15 amino acids. V shed 3 bases and J shed 1 base, with 7 bases lying between them. CDR3 sequence: CASSEQGSGANVLTF. The DNA for the CDR3 is TGTGCCAGCAGTGAACAGGGTTCTGGGGCCAACGTCCTGACTTTC.

The chain employs TRBV7-3 and TRBJ2-2; 7 bases map to TRBD1. Trimming at V came to 4 bases and at J to 6 bases, leaving 5 bases not matched to a gene. Germline CDR1 is SGHTA and CDR2 is FQGTGA. There are 14 residues in the CDR3. CDR3 sequence (DNA): TGTGCCAGCAGCTCCCCGACAGGGTCCGGGGAGCTGTTTTTT. As protein: CASSSPTGSGELFF.

The chain is built from TRBV29-1 and TRBJ1-1; 7 positions agree with TRBD1. This CDR3 is built from 13 residues. After removal of 4 bases from V and 4 bases from J, the junction contained 6 bases not matched to a gene. Germline V gene data show CDR1 as SQVTM and CDR2 as ANQGSEA. CDR3 nucleotide sequence: TGCAGCGTTGGACCAGGGGGAAGCACTGAAGCTTTCTTT. Translated: CSVGPGGSTEAFF.

Comments on this clonotype: The junction and the germline gene differ at one end; a read error may be behind it. The chain joins TRBV7-2 to TRBJ2-2; 7 nucleotides agree with TRBD2. Germline loops: CDR1 SGHTA, CDR2 FQGNSA. The CDR3 runs to 15 residues. In DNA, the CDR3 is TGTGCCAGCAGCTGGGACCTCCGGGGAGGCGGGGGGCTGTTTTTT. This codes for CASSWDLRGGGGLFF.

The CDR3 coding sequence is TGTGCCAGTAGTACCCTCCGGGACGTCGGGGAGCTGTTTTTT. Translated, it gives CASSTLRDVGELFF. The chain recombines TRBV19 with TRBJ2-2; the D gene could be TRBD1 or TRBD2 (5 bases each). The CDR3 covers 14 residues. Looked up from germline, CDR1 is LNHDA and CDR2 is SQIVND (reference sequence). Trimming took 4 bases from V and 7 from J, leaving 13 bases between them.